These 9 T cell receptor beta chains were sequenced from one sample in a study of cytomegalovirus exposure and HLA in healthy donors. PCR was performed using 60 Vbeta and 13 Jbeta primers. Profiled with immunoSEQ multiplex PCR; TCRdb holds only in-frame clones, not every one. The sample lists approximately 120,000 clones, more than 80% occurring once. Sequencing was done on a sample of PBMCs. The origin of the receptors is a woman younger than 45 in good health and CMV-seropositive.

The V and J genes are TRBV4-1 and TRBJ2-6, with 9 bases aligning to TRBD1. Germline V gene data show CDR1 as MGHRA and CDR2 as YSYEKL. Trimming removed 4 bases from V and 4 bases from J; junction bases left unmatched: 5. CDR3 length: 16 residues. The CDR3 is CASSLGQGSGANVLTF. The CDR3 DNA follows: TGCGCCAGCAGCCTGGGACAGGGTTCCGGGGCCAACGTCCTGACTTTC.

CDR3 loop: CASSTPGSETQYF. CDR3 nucleotide sequence: TGTGCCAGCAGCACCCCAGGGTCAGAGACCCAGTACTTC. The chain uses TRBV5-6 and TRBJ2-5; TRBD1 is a possible D gene (5 bases). The germline V gene has CDR1 SGHDT and CDR2 YYEEEE. The CDR3 is 13 amino acids. The germline V and J ends were trimmed by 4 bases and 4 bases, with 11 bases remaining between them.

The V call is TRBV2, the J call TRBJ1-4, with D perhaps TRBD1 (5 bases). From germline, CDR1 is SNHLY and CDR2 FYNNEI. V was shortened by 6 bases and J by 8 bases, with 13 bases between the two germline ends. The CDR3 length is 13 residues. CDR3 sequence: CASRIQVQEKLFF. CDR3 DNA: TGTGCCAGCAGGATACAGGTACAAGAAAAACTGTTTTTT.

The J gene is TRBJ1-1, the V gene TRBV27; 8 bases agree with TRBD1. V lost 2 bases, J lost 3 bases, and 2 bases stayed unmatched. In germline, CDR1 is MNHEY, CDR2 SMNVEV (reference sequence). The CDR3 is 14 amino acids. DNA of the CDR3: TGTGCCAGCAGTTTAGTACAGGGGGACACTGAAGCTTTCTTT. It yields the protein CASSLVQGDTEAFF.

This clone was recorded once. The chain carries TRBV5-6 and TRBJ2-5, with 7 bases aligning to TRBD2. The J call may be wrong; the DNA end is better matched by TRBJ2-7. The CDR3 spans 14 residues. CDR1 is SGHDT and CDR2 is YYEEEE in the germline V gene. DNA for the CDR3: TGTGCCAGCAGCTATAGCGGGTCCATCTACGAGCAGTACTTC. This sequence encodes CASSYSGSIYEQYF.

V is TRBV4-1 and J is TRBJ2-7, with 8 positions matching TRBD2. With V trimmed by 0 bases and J by 9 bases, 10 bases remained unmatched. This CDR3 spans 15 amino acids. The germline CDR1 and CDR2 sequences are MGHRA and YSYEKL. CDR3: CASSQEAGDYFVQYF. The CDR3 coding sequence is TGCGCCAGCAGCCAAGAAGCGGGGGATTATTTCGTGCAGTACTTC.

This clone has a single count. CDR3 coding DNA: TGTGCCAGTAGTATTCAGGCCGGCTCCTACGAGCAGTACTTC. Amino acids: CASSIQAGSYEQYF. This rearrangement joins TRBV19 to TRBJ2-7, with D hard to call. V was cut by 3 bases and J by 0 bases, with 9 bases left in between. CDR1 is LNHDA and CDR2 is SQIVND in the germline V gene (reference sequence). This CDR3 has 14 amino acids.

This chain connects TRBV7-9 to TRBJ1-6, with 11 bases identical to TRBD1. Germline-derived CDR1 and CDR2 are SEHNR and FQNEAQ (reference sequence). This CDR3 is built from 17 residues. V shed 5 bases and J 5 bases; nucleotides not matched to a gene: 8. Here the CDR3 DNA reads TGTGCCAGCAGCCCCGGGACAGGGGGTAAAAATAATTCACCCCTCCACTTT. It yields the protein CASSPGTGGKNNSPLHF.

V is TRBV29-1 and J is TRBJ1-1; D is uncertain. Germline V gene sequence: CDR1 SQVTM, CDR2 ANQGSEA. V was shortened by 6 bases and J by 5 bases, with 7 bases between the two germline ends. This CDR3 region has 10 residues. The CDR3 protein is CSVAETEAFF. Written as DNA, the CDR3 is TGCAGCGTGGCAGAAACTGAAGCTTTCTTT.